One and the same sample provided the 29 T cell receptor beta chains below, sequenced in a study of blood T cell repertoires in COVID-19. Method: immunoSEQ multiplex PCR; TCRdb's copy keeps in-frame clones and lacks some. This sample has 45,000 or so clones; approximately 82% occur once, and the top ten carry approximately 4.4%. The sample taken for sequencing was peripheral blood. Receptor source: a woman in her 70s with acute or convalescent COVID-19.

This rearrangement joins TRBV3-1 (or the pseudogene TRBV3-2) to TRBJ1-6; TRBD1 is a possible D gene (6 bases). Per germline, CDR1 LGHDT and CDR2 YNNKEL (reference sequence). Trimming stripped 3 bases from V and 7 bases from J, with 10 bases between. The CDR3 is made up of 14 amino acids. The CDR3 loop reads CASSQTGANSPLHF. The DNA for the CDR3 is TGTGCCAGCAGCCAGACAGGTGCAAATTCACCCCTCCACTTT.

The rearrangement uses TRBV19 and TRBJ1-2; TRBD1 matches at 7 bases. Germline values: CDR1 LNHDA, CDR2 SQIVND (reference sequence). V shed 6 bases and J 13 bases; nucleotides not matched to a gene: 8. The length of the CDR3 is 11 residues. CDR3 in amino acids: CASRQGPSFTF. CDR3 nucleotides: TGTGCCAGTAGACAGGGGCCCTCTTTCACCTTC.

The chain couples TRBV5-1 to TRBJ2-1; 8 bases line up with TRBD2. Germline V gene sequence: CDR1 SGHRS, CDR2 YFSETQ. This CDR3 has 15 residues. Trimming removed 0 bases from V and 5 bases from J; junction bases left unmatched: 4. The CDR3 region has the DNA TGCGCCAGCAGCTTGGGACTAGCGTCAAACAATGAGCAGTTCTTC. This gives the protein CASSLGLASNNEQFF.

The chain carries TRBV9 and TRBJ2-7; the match to TRBD2 covers 10 bases. The CDR3 is 15 amino acids. CDR1 SGDLS and CDR2 YYNGEE come from the germline V gene. V shed 3 bases, J shed 0 bases, and the junction held 3 bases outside the gene matches. This CDR3 is CASSALAGISYEQYF. CDR3 sequence (DNA): TGTGCCAGCAGCGCACTAGCGGGAATCTCCTACGAGCAGTACTTC.

The chain has TRBV30 and TRBJ2-7, with TRBD1 matching over 7 bases. The V gene's germline CDR1 is GTSNPN and CDR2 SVGIG (reference sequence). V dropped 5 bases and J dropped 6; count of bases not matched to a gene: 4. This CDR3 has 11 amino acids. The CDR3 coding sequence is TGTGCCTGGCAGACAGGGCGCGAGCAGTACTTC. Translating it yields CAWQTGREQYF. Variable domain in full (rest from reference TRBV30 and TRBJ2-7): SQTIHQWPATLVQPVGSPLSLECTVEGTSNPNLYWYRQAAGRGLQLLFYSVGIGQISSEVPQNLSASRPQDRQFILSSKKLLLSDSGFYLCAWQTGREQYFGPGTRLTVT.

V gene TRBV5-1 combines with J gene TRBJ2-3, with D possibly TRBD2 on 5 matching bases. Trimming stripped 0 bases from V and 14 bases from J, with 13 bases between. The CDR3 spans 12 residues. Germline CDR1 reads SGHRS; CDR2 reads YFSETQ. CDR3 region: CASSLDSRRWYF. The CDR3, as DNA: TGCGCCAGCAGCTTGGACAGCAGGAGGTGGTATTTT.

This clone was seen only a few times. V usage is TRBV11-2 and J usage is TRBJ1-4, with D possibly TRBD1 on 6 matching bases. Trimming cost V 1 base and J 0 bases, with 9 bases left between them. Germline V gene lookup returns CDR1 SGHAT and CDR2 FQNNGV. The CDR3 is made up of 16 amino acids. The CDR3 DNA sequence: TGTGCCAGCAGCTTAGGGACAGCTGCAACTAATGAAAAACTGTTTTTT. This encodes CASSLGTAATNEKLFF.

The J gene is TRBJ2-7, the V gene TRBV29-1, with D tentatively TRBD2 (5 bases). Trimming took 5 bases from V and 5 from J, leaving 19 bases between them. CDR3 length: 14 residues. Germline assignment: CDR1 SQVTM and CDR2 ANQGSEA. CDR3 DNA: TGCAGCGTTTCCCCACACACTAGGATCAACGAGCAGTACTTC. Translated, it gives CSVSPHTRINEQYF.

The genes are TRBV3-1 (or the pseudogene TRBV3-2) and TRBJ2-5; 7 bases are a match to TRBD1. The CDR3 length is 15 residues. CDR1 and CDR2 from the germline V gene are LGHDT and YNNKEL (reference sequence). V gave up 4 bases and J gave up 3 bases; unmatched junction bases: 8. Here the CDR3 DNA reads TGTGCCAGCAGCCTGCCACAGGGGCTCGAAGAGACCCAGTACTTC. This codes for CASSLPQGLEETQYF.

Here the CDR3 reads CASSDAFTSTEAFF. Here the CDR3 DNA reads TGTGCCAGCAGTGACGCGTTTACTAGCACTGAAGCTTTCTTT. The V gene is TRBV6-1, the J gene TRBJ1-1; D unresolved. Germline values: CDR1 MNHNS, CDR2 SASEGT. The CDR3 loop spans 14 amino acids. V lost 3 bases to trimming and J lost 4 bases, with 12 bases between them.

The chain is built from TRBV20-1 and TRBJ2-5; D perhaps matches TRBD2 (6 bases). There are 14 residues in the CDR3. The germline V gene encodes CDR1 DFQATT and CDR2 SNEGSKA (reference sequence). The ends were cut back, 3 bases at V and 1 base at J, with 12 bases in the middle. DNA of the CDR3: TGCAGTGCTAGTGACCCCGGGGGCCAAGAGACCCAGTACTTC. Translating it yields CSASDPGGQETQYF.

The chain combines TRBV7-6 with TRBJ1-5; the D gene is possibly TRBD1 (6 bases). This CDR3 is 15 amino acids long. CDR1 and CDR2 from the germline V gene are SGHVS and FNYEAQ. The V end was cut by 1 base, the J end by 9 bases, with 16 bases between. The CDR3 DNA reads TGTGCCAGCAGCTTAGGAGGCGGACAGATCTGGCCCCAGCATTTT. It encodes CASSLGGGQIWPQHF.

This clone appeared a few times. J is TRBJ1-1 and V is TRBV19; D call uncertain. Deletions cut 7 bases from V and 12 bases from J, with 21 bases between. The CDR3 loop spans 13 amino acids. Germline lookup yields CDR1 LNHDA and CDR2 SQIVND (reference sequence). The CDR3, as DNA: TGTGCCAGTATTACCAGGTTGTCGAAGTTGCCTTTCTTT. It is translated as CASITRLSKLPFF.

CDR3 bases: TGTGCCAGCAGCTTACTGGCGGGAGCGGAGAATGAGCAGTTCTTC. Translated: CASSLLAGAENEQFF. This sequence joins TRBV7-3 and TRBJ2-1, with TRBD2 matching 7 bases. The CDR3 is 15 residues long. CDR1 and CDR2 from the germline V gene are SGHTA and FQGTGA. Trimming cost V 2 bases and J 7 bases; bases outside gene matches: 8. Supplemented by reference TRBV7-3 and TRBJ2-1, the full variable domain reads GAGVSQTPSNKVTEKGKYVELRCDPISGHTALYWYRQSLGQGPEFLIYFQGTGAADDSGLPNDRFFAVRPEGSVSTLKIQRTERGDSAVYLCASSLLAGAENEQFFGPGTRLTVL.

The chain joins TRBV19 to TRBJ2-1; 8 bases agree with TRBD1. Looked up from germline, CDR1 is LNHDA and CDR2 is SQIVND (reference sequence). Trimming took 5 bases from V and 4 from J; bases not matched to a gene: 10. CDR3 length equals 16 residues. The CDR3 protein is CASSSKQGGMYNEQFF. CDR3 DNA: TGTGCCAGTAGTTCCAAACAGGGGGGTATGTACAATGAGCAGTTCTTC.

The chain links TRBV7-9 to TRBJ1-3; D might be TRBD1 (5 bases). V was cut by 1 base and J by 5 bases, with 18 bases left in between. Germline V CDR1 and CDR2: SEHNR, FQNEAQ (reference sequence). This CDR3 region has 17 residues. The chain's CDR3 is CASSLDGTNGGRNTIYF. Written as DNA, the CDR3 is TGTGCCAGCAGCTTAGACGGAACTAATGGGGGGAGAAACACCATATATTTT. The full variable domain, rest sourced from reference TRBV7-9 and TRBJ1-3, is DTGVSQNPRHKITKRGQNVTFRCDPISEHNRLYWYRQTLGQGPEFLTYFQNEAQLEKSRLLSDRFSAERPKGSFSTLEIQRTEQGDSAMYLCASSLDGTNGGRNTIYFGEGSWLTVV.

This sequence joins TRBV7-9 and TRBJ2-3; 9 bases are a match to TRBD1. Per the germline V gene, CDR1 is SEHNR and CDR2 is FQNEAQ (reference sequence). Trimming at V came to 6 bases and at J to 3 bases, leaving 10 bases not matched to a gene. This CDR3 region has 16 residues. CDR3 residues: CASSWDRAGGTDTQYF. The CDR3 nucleotides are TGTGCCAGCAGTTGGGACAGGGCAGGGGGGACAGATACGCAGTATTTT.

The chain combines TRBV7-2 with TRBJ2-2, with 10 bases matching TRBD1. The CDR3 extends over 15 amino acids. Germline CDR1 SGHTA, CDR2 FQGNSA. The ends lost 8 bases at V and 6 bases at J; junction bases unmatched: 9. The CDR3 DNA is TGTGCCAGCCGACCCGGGACAGGGGTTTCCGGGGAGCTGTTTTTT. Translation: CASRPGTGVSGELFF.

This sequence joins TRBV4-3 and TRBJ1-4; the D is unclear. In germline, CDR1 is LGHNA, CDR2 YSLEER. V was shortened by 0 bases and J by 0 bases, with 11 bases between the two germline ends. The CDR3 runs 17 residues. The CDR3 DNA sequence: TGCGCCAGCAGCCAAGAAATCCGGGTTGCAACTAATGAAAAACTGTTTTTT. Translation gives CASSQEIRVATNEKLFF.

The chain uses TRBV3-1 (or the pseudogene TRBV3-2) and TRBJ2-7; 8 nucleotides match TRBD2. Germline assignment: CDR1 LGHDT and CDR2 YNNKEL (reference sequence). Trimming cost V 3 bases and J 3 bases; bases outside gene matches: 13. The CDR3 sequence is 17 residues long. The CDR3 loop is CASSQEPSGSVNYEQYF. CDR3 bases: TGTGCCAGCAGCCAGGAACCAAGCGGGAGCGTTAACTACGAGCAGTACTTC.

The genes are TRBV5-6 and TRBJ1-5; D call uncertain. Trimming took 0 bases from V and 6 from J, leaving 13 bases between them. CDR1 SGHDT and CDR2 YYEEEE come from the germline V gene. The CDR3 is made up of 15 amino acids. The chain's CDR3 is CASSLVSGPSQPQHF. Here the CDR3 DNA reads TGTGCCAGCAGCTTGGTTTCTGGGCCCAGTCAGCCCCAGCATTTT. Using reference TRBV5-6 and TRBJ1-5 for the parts outside the CDR3, the full variable domain is DAGVTQSPTHLIKTRGQQVTLRCSPKSGHDTVSWYQQALGQGPQFIFQYYEEEERQRGNFPDRFSGHQFPNYSSELNVNALLLGDSALYLCASSLVSGPSQPQHFGDGTRLSIL.

This sequence joins TRBV5-1 and TRBJ2-7; D is uncertain. This CDR3 region has 13 residues. CDR1 and CDR2 (germline): SGHRS, YFSETQ. V lost 0 bases, J lost 6 bases, and 10 bases lay in between. This chain's CDR3 is CASSLERSGEQYF. The CDR3 region has the DNA TGCGCCAGCAGCTTGGAAAGATCAGGCGAGCAGTACTTC.

This chain joins TRBV5-4 and TRBJ1-2, with a weak D call TRBD1 (6 bases). Deletions cut 5 bases from V and 2 bases from J, with 13 bases between. Germline values: CDR1 SGHNT, CDR2 YYREEE (reference sequence). The CDR3 totals 14 residues. The CDR3: CASREDRNNYGYTF. CDR3 bases: TGTGCCAGCAGGGAAGACAGGAACAACTATGGCTACACCTTC.

This chain uses TRBV5-4 with TRBJ2-5, with TRBD2 matching 7 bases. The germline V gene has CDR1 SGHNT and CDR2 YYREEE (reference sequence). V lost 0 bases and J lost 5; bases outside the gene matches: 13. CDR3 length: 17 residues. This chain's CDR3 is CASSLVGGGRRWETQYF. The CDR3 DNA sequence: TGTGCCAGCAGCTTGGTGGGCGGGGGTCGCAGGTGGGAGACCCAGTACTTC.

The J gene is TRBJ1-1, the V gene TRBV19; 11 nucleotides align to TRBD1. V was clipped by 5 bases and J by 5 bases; unmatched bases: 10. The CDR3 contains 16 residues. The germline CDR1 and CDR2 sequences are LNHDA and SQIVND (reference sequence). CDR3 sequence (DNA): TGTGCCAGTAGTTCCCTGGACAGGGGGCCGGGGACTGAAGCTTTCTTT. This translates into CASSSLDRGPGTEAFF.

The rearrangement links TRBV18 to TRBJ2-3; D unresolved. The CDR3 spans 13 residues. CDR1 and CDR2 (germline): KGHSH, LQKENI. V shed 0 bases and J shed 3 bases, with 4 bases lying between them. CDR3 loop: CASSPPTTDTQYF. CDR3 DNA sequence: TGTGCCAGCTCACCACCGACAACAGATACGCAGTATTTT.

The chain combines TRBV12-3 or TRBV12-4 with TRBJ1-2; no reliable D call. V was clipped by 5 bases and J by 8 bases, with 12 bases between them. The CDR3 loop spans 12 amino acids. The CDR3 reads CASSPGLSGYTF. For the CDR3, the DNA is TGTGCCAGCAGTCCTGGTCTGAGCGGCTACACCTTC.

This clone was picked up a small number of times. The V and J genes are TRBV19 and TRBJ1-5; 7 bases map to TRBD1. The V and J ends lost 6 bases and 0 bases, in that order; junction bases with no gene match: 5. Per germline, CDR1 LNHDA and CDR2 SQIVND (reference sequence). This CDR3 comprises 15 residues. The CDR3 DNA sequence: TGTGCCAGTAGCCCGACAGGGTTTAGCAATCAGCCCCAGCATTTT. This sequence encodes CASSPTGFSNQPQHF.

The chain has TRBV18 and TRBJ1-1; 7 bases are shared with TRBD1. The length of the CDR3 is 14 residues. The germline CDR1 and CDR2 sequences are KGHSH and LQKENI. V shed 1 base, J shed 1 base, and the junction held 0 bases outside the gene matches. In DNA, the CDR3 is TGTGCCAGCTCACCACAGGGGGCGAACACTGAAGCTTTCTTT. Protein: CASSPQGANTEAFF.